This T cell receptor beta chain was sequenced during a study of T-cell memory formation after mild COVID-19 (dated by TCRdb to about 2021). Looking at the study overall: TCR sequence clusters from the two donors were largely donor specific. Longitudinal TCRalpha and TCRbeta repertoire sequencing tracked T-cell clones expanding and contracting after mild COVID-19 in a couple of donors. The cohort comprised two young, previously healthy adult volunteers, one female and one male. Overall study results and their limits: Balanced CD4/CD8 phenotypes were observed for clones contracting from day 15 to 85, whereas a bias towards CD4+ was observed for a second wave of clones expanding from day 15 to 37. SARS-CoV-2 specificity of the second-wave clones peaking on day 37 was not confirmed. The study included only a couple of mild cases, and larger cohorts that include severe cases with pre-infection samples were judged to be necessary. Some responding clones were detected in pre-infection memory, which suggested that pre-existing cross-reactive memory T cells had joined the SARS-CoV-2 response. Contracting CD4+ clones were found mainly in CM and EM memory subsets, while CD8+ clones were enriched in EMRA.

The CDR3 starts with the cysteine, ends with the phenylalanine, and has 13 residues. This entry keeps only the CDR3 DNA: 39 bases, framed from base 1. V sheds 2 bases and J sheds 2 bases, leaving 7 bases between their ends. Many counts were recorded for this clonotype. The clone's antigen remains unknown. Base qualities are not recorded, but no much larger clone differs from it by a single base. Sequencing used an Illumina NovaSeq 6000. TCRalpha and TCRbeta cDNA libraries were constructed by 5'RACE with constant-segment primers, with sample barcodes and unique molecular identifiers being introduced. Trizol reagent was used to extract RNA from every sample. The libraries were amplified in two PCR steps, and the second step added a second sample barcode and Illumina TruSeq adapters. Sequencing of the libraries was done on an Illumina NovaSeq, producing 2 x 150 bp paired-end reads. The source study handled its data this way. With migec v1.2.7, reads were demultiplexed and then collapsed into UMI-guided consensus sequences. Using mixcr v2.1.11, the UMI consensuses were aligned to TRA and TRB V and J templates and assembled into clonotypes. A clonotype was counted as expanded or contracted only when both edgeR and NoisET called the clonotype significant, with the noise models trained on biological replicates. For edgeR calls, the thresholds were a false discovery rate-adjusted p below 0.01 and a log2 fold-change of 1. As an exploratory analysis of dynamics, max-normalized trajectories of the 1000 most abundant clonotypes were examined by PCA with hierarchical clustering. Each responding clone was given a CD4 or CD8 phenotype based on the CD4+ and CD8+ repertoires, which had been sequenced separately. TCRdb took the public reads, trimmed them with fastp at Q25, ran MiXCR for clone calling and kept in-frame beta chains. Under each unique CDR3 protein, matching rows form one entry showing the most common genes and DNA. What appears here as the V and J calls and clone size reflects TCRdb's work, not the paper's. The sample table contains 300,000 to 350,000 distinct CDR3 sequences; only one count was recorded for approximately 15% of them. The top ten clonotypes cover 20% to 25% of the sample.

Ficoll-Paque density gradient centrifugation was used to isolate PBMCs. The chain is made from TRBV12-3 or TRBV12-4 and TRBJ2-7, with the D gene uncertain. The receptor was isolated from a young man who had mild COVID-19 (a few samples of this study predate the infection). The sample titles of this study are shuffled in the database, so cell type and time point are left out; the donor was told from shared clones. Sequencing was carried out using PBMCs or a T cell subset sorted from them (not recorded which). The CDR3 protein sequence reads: CASSLRAAYEQYF. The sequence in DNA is TGTGCCAGCAGTTTAAGGGCAGCCTACGAGCAGTACTTC.